Only a few counts were recorded for the clone carrying this T cell receptor beta chain. This CDR3 region has 15 residues. Germline CDR1 SGHDT, CDR2 YYEEEE. The ends were cut back, 0 bases at V and 7 bases at J, with 11 bases in the middle. This sample stems from a study of molecular identifiers for immune sequencing clone quantification. MiXCR, applied by TCRdb to the PCR reads, yields one record per CDR3 protein. The sample yields about 500,000 distinct CDR3 sequences, 25% seen once. The clonotype was recovered from a human donor in good health. Some libraries in this study had Jurkat cell RNA spiked in. Sample: naive CD8+ T cells from blood, with Jurkat cell RNA spiked in. Subset meaning: FACS-sorted CD8+CD4-CCR7+CD45RA+ naive T cells. V gene TRBV5-6 combines with J gene TRBJ1-6, with D maybe TRBD1 (6 bases). The CDR3 region is CASSLDRTANSPLHF. CDR3 coding DNA: TGTGCCAGCAGCTTGGATAGGACAGCCAATTCACCCCTCCACTTT.